One T cell receptor (beta chain) is described in this entry. The target antigen is unknown. This entry is derived from a study of cytotoxic CD8 clonotypes in ibrutinib-treated CLL. General observations from the study: Clonality grew at ibrutinib response; at progression, it decreased back toward baseline.

Assay used: immunoSEQ multiplex PCR; TCRdb lists only in-frame clones, some missing. The sample gives roughly 200,000 clones, 75% to 85% of which show up once; approximately 10% is in the top ten. Material: PBMCs, obtained after 12 months of ibrutinib treatment. This receptor was obtained from a human donor with chronic lymphocytic leukemia.

The CDR3 loop reads CASSQSPGTGVSTDTQYF. DNA of the CDR3: TGTGCCAGTAGTCAATCTCCCGGGACAGGGGTCAGCACAGATACGCAGTATTTT. The rearrangement links TRBV19 to TRBJ2-3; TRBD1 matches 10 bases. The CDR3 sequence is 18 residues long. Germline CDR1 is LNHDA and CDR2 is SQIVND (reference sequence). Trimming took 5 bases from V and 0 from J; bases not matched to a gene: 11. Drawing the rest from reference TRBV19 and TRBJ2-3, the complete variable domain is DGGITQSPKYLFRKEGQNVTLSCEQNLNHDAMYWYRQDPGQGLRLIYYSQIVNDFQKGDIAEGYSVSREKKESFPLTVTSAQKNPTAFYLCASSQSPGTGVSTDTQYFGPGTRLTVL.